This T cell receptor (beta chain) was retrieved from a study of blood T cell repertoires in COVID-19. Study context: Samples representing acute and convalescent COVID-19 were sourced from the United States, Italy and Spain. Sources were T cells, B-cell-depleted T cells, or PBMCs; the material itself was cDNA or gDNA.

This clone appeared once. V was pared by 3 bases and J by 5 bases, with 4 bases of the junction left unmatched. This CDR3 has 15 residues. Germline V lookup: CDR1 SGDLS, CDR2 YYNGEE. Authors' processing steps: The authors estimated nucleated cell counts from reference gene primer amplification. Generated by immunoSEQ multiplex PCR, the TCRdb table keeps only in-frame clones and is missing some. The DNA gave D and trimming, while V, J and clone size come from that table. The sample lists about 75,000 clones, about nine tenths occurring once. The sequence derives from a human donor in a cohort sampled during active COVID-19. The chain is built from TRBV9 and TRBJ1-6, with 8 bases identical to TRBD1. The sample comprised peripheral blood. CDR3 nucleotide sequence: TGTGCCAGCAGCGGGCAGGGGGCCAATAATTCACCCCTCCACTTT. This codes for CASSGQGANNSPLHF.